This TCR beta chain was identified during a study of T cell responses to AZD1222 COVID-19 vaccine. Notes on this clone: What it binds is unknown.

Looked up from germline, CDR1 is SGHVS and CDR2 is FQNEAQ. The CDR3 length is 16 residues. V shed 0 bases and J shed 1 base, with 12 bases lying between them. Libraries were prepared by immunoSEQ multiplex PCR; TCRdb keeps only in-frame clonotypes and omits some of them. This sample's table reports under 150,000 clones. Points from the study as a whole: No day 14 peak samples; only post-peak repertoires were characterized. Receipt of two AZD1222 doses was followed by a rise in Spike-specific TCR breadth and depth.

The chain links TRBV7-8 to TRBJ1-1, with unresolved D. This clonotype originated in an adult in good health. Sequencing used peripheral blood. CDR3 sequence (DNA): TGTGCCAGCAGCTTAGCCCTAGGGAAAGGGAACACTGAAGCTTTCTTT. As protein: CASSLALGKGNTEAFF.